These 16 T cell receptor beta chains originate from one sample sequenced in a study of blood T cell repertoires in COVID-19. Assay used: immunoSEQ multiplex PCR; TCRdb lists only in-frame clones, some missing. This sample has roughly 250,000 clones, with about 82% found just once. Sequencing was done on a sample of peripheral blood. The origin of the receptors is a woman aged 55-69 years with active or convalescent COVID-19.

This clone occurred a few times. The J gene is TRBJ2-1, the V gene TRBV5-1, with a weak D call TRBD1 (6 bases). The germline V gene has CDR1 SGHRS and CDR2 YFSETQ. This CDR3 is built from 15 residues. Trimming pared 3 bases from V and 3 bases from J, leaving 13 bases between. This CDR3 reads CASSSQGFDYNEQFF. In DNA, the CDR3 is TGCGCCAGCAGCTCTCAGGGGTTTGACTACAATGAGCAGTTCTTC.

The CDR3 nucleotides are TGCGCCAGCAGTGAGTCTCTAGCGGGGGGCCGAGAGACCCAGTACTTC. The encoded protein is CASSESLAGGRETQYF. The rearrangement uses TRBV10-1 and TRBJ2-5; 11 positions agree with TRBD2. From germline, CDR1 is WNHNN and CDR2 SYGVQD (reference sequence). This CDR3 region has 16 residues. Unmatched junction bases numbered 4, after V lost 0 bases and J lost 4 bases.

The chain combines TRBV5-1 with TRBJ2-5, with 11 nucleotides matching TRBD2. Germline V gene lookup returns CDR1 SGHRS and CDR2 YFSETQ. This CDR3 spans 16 amino acids. Unmatched junction bases numbered 5, after V lost 0 bases and J lost 4 bases. CDR3 coding DNA: TGCGCCAGCAGCTTGGAACTAGCGGGAGTGGGAGAGACCCAGTACTTC. Translation: CASSLELAGVGETQYF.

The rearrangement links TRBV7-9 to TRBJ2-1; 10 bases align to TRBD2. CDR1 is SEHNR and CDR2 is FQNEAQ in the germline V gene (reference sequence). The CDR3 totals 13 residues. The ends lost 5 bases at V and 9 bases at J; junction bases unmatched: 4. This CDR3 reads CASSVLAGSEQFF. The CDR3 coding sequence is TGTGCCAGCAGCGTACTAGCGGGAAGTGAGCAGTTCTTC.

V is TRBV7-3 and J is TRBJ2-2, with TRBD2 identical over 7 bases. The J segment lost 4 bases and the V segment lost 2 bases, leaving 7 bases of the junction unmatched. Per germline, CDR1 SGHTA and CDR2 FQGTGA. The CDR3 sequence is 16 residues long. Written as DNA, the CDR3 is TGTGCCAGCAGCTTACAGGCGGGAGTATCCACCGGGGAGCTGTTTTTT. It is translated as CASSLQAGVSTGELFF. Full variable domain (missing parts from reference TRBV7-3 and TRBJ2-2): GAGVSQTPSNKVTEKGKYVELRCDPISGHTALYWYRQSLGQGPEFLIYFQGTGAADDSGLPNDRFFAVRPEGSVSTLKIQRTERGDSAVYLCASSLQAGVSTGELFFGEGSRLTVL.

This chain connects TRBV5-1 to TRBJ2-5; TRBD2 agrees at 11 bases. CDR1 and CDR2 (germline): SGHRS, YFSETQ. V shed 0 bases and J 1 base; nucleotides not matched to a gene: 5. This CDR3 spans 17 amino acids. CDR3 nucleotides: TGCGCCAGCAGCTTGGATGCTAGCGGGGGGCTCCAAGAGACCCAGTACTTC. The encoded protein is CASSLDASGGLQETQYF.

The genes are TRBV30 and TRBJ2-7, with TRBD1 matching 11 bases. The CDR3 loop spans 17 amino acids. CDR1 is GTSNPN and CDR2 is SVGIG in the germline V gene (reference sequence). Trimming at V came to 2 bases and at J to 5 bases, leaving 14 bases not matched to a gene. The CDR3 spells CAWSRFSQRDRGDEQYF. The DNA of the CDR3 is TGTGCCTGGAGTCGGTTTTCCCAAAGGGACAGGGGGGACGAGCAGTACTTC.

This clone was seen more than once but under ten times. V gene TRBV7-2 combines with J gene TRBJ1-1; no clear D gene. Germline values: CDR1 SGHTA, CDR2 FQGNSA. Trimming removed 1 base at V and 4 bases at J, with 10 bases between. This CDR3 spans 14 amino acids. The CDR3 loop is CASSLERDSTEAFF. The CDR3 DNA sequence: TGTGCCAGCAGCTTAGAGAGGGATTCCACTGAAGCTTTCTTT.

This clone was found a few times. This rearrangement joins TRBV29-1 to TRBJ2-3; a weak D match, TRBD1 (6 bases). This CDR3 is built from 15 residues. With 3 bases removed from V and 4 bases from J, the gap between germline ends came to 17 bases. The germline V gene has CDR1 SQVTM and CDR2 ANQGSEA. The CDR3 DNA is TGCAGCGTTGACGATGGGGGCGGAAGCCCAGATACGCAGTATTTT. This codes for CSVDDGGGSPDTQYF.

J is TRBJ1-6 and V is TRBV14; 7 nucleotides line up with TRBD1. V trimming: 1 base; J trimming: 9 bases; junction bases outside the gene matches: 3. The CDR3 sequence is 14 residues long. Germline CDR1 SGHDN, CDR2 FVKESK. The CDR3 spells CASSQARGVSPLHF. CDR3 bases: TGTGCCAGCAGCCAAGCCAGGGGGGTTTCACCCCTCCACTTT.

This sequence joins TRBV19 and TRBJ1-3, with TRBD1 matching 7 bases. This CDR3 contains 15 residues. V dropped 3 bases and J dropped 4; count of bases not matched to a gene: 6. Looked up from germline, CDR1 is LNHDA and CDR2 is SQIVND (reference sequence). The CDR3: CASSITGEAGNTIYF. As DNA, the CDR3 is TGTGCCAGTAGTATTACAGGGGAGGCGGGAAACACCATATATTTT.

This clone was counted between two and nine times. This sequence joins TRBV6-6 and TRBJ1-6; 7 bases are shared with TRBD1. V was pared by 5 bases and J by 0 bases, with 7 bases of the junction left unmatched. Germline-derived CDR1 and CDR2 are MNHNY and SVGAGI (reference sequence). The CDR3 covers 17 residues. The CDR3 bases are TGTGCCAGCAGTCCGGGACAGACGAGCTCCTATAATTCACCCCTCCACTTT. Residues: CASSPGQTSSYNSPLHF.

The chain links TRBV7-2 to TRBJ2-3; TRBD2 agrees at 7 bases. CDR3 length: 15 residues. J gave up 4 bases and V 1 base, and 5 bases lay outside the gene matches. Germline CDR1 is SGHTA and CDR2 is FQGNSA. The CDR3 DNA reads TGTGCCAGCAGCTTAGGTAGCGGGTTTCCAGATACGCAGTATTTT. It is translated as CASSLGSGFPDTQYF.

This clone appeared once. The rearrangement links TRBV9 to TRBJ2-2; 13 bases fit TRBD2. Germline CDR1 and CDR2: SGDLS and YYNGEE. This CDR3 region has 17 residues. V lost 2 bases to trimming and J lost 2 bases; unmatched junction nucleotides: 3. Here the CDR3 reads CASSVGLAGINTGELFF. CDR3 DNA: TGTGCCAGCAGCGTGGGACTAGCGGGAATAAACACCGGGGAGCTGTTTTTT. The full variable domain, with the rest looked up from reference TRBV9 and TRBJ2-2, is DSGVTQTPKHLITATGQRVTLRCSPRSGDLSVYWYQQSLDQGLQFLIQYYNGEERAKGNILERFSAQQFPDLHSELNLSSLELGDSALYFCASSVGLAGINTGELFFGEGSRLTVL.

This chain uses TRBV24-1 with TRBJ2-7, with a tentative D call TRBD1 (5 bases). Trimming shortened V by 9 bases and J by 0 bases, and 14 bases separated the two germline ends. This CDR3 spans 14 amino acids. Looked up from germline, CDR1 is KGHDR and CDR2 is SFDVKD. This chain's CDR3 is CATSDSSSSYEQYF. CDR3 in DNA: TGTGCCACCTCCGACAGTTCGAGCTCCTACGAGCAGTACTTC.

The chain uses TRBV7-8 and TRBJ2-7, with D maybe TRBD2 (5 bases). The CDR3 spans 12 residues. V was clipped by 3 bases and J by 6 bases, with 9 bases between them. CDR1 is SGHVS and CDR2 is FQNEAQ in the germline V gene. The CDR3 protein is CASSFAGGEQYV. CDR3 DNA: TGTGCCAGCAGCTTCGCCGGAGGCGAGCAGTACGTC.